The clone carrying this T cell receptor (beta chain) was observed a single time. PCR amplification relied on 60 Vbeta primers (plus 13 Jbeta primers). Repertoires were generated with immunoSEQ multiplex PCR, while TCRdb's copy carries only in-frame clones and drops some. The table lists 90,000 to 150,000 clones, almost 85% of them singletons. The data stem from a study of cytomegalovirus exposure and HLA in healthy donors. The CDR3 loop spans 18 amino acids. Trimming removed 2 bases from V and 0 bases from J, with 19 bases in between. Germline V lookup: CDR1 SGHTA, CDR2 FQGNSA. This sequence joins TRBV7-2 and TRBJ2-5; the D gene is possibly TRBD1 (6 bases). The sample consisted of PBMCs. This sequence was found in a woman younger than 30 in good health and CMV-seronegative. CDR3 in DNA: TGTGCCAGCAGCTTATCCGGGACATATACTACCTACCAAGAGACCCAGTACTTC. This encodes CASSLSGTYTTYQETQYF.